The sample holds many counts of the clone carrying this TCR beta chain. Its antigen remains unknown. The data are from a study of T-cell reconstitution after alpha-beta-depleted transplantation in children. Whole-study findings and limits: Newly made T cells mostly supplied T-cell counts and diversity one year after transplant. The origin of alpha-beta T cells about two months after transplant was reportedly several hundred expanded graft clones. Surviving recipient T cells and thymic progenitors underlay high day-60 TCRbeta diversity in some patients.

TCRbeta library construction was performed incorporating unique molecular identifiers. Using its own MiXCR run on the PCR reads, TCRdb lists one record per CDR3 protein. The sample lists fewer than 350,000 distinct CDR3 sequences, 10% occurring once. CDR1 is SNHLY, CDR2 FYNNEI, per germline. The CDR3 spans 15 residues. V lost 6 bases, J lost 1 base, and 5 bases stayed unmatched. The sequence was collected from a boy under two years old with acute myeloid leukemia, due to receive a stem cell transplant. Source: PBMCs, taken before TCRalphabeta/CD19-depleted stem cell transplant. V gene TRBV2 combines with J gene TRBJ2-3, with TRBD2 matching 9 bases. DNA for the CDR3: TGTGCCAGCAGGCCCCGGACTAGCGGCACAGATACGCAGTATTTT. Amino acids: CASRPRTSGTDTQYF.